A selection of T cell receptor beta chains follows, all from one sample in a study of identifying expanded T cells in peripheral blood. TCRdb keeps only in-frame clones here, not all; method: immunoSEQ multiplex PCR. The table shows about 90,000 clones, with 75% to 90% occurring only once. Sequenced: blood. The receptors stem from a person between 18 and 69 years old in good health. The CDR3 runs from the conserved cysteine through the conserved F or W. D genes are given only for firm matches. Clone size is shown for a subset of rows, as once, few, many or a class of expanded clone.

d_call	v_call	clone_size	j_call	cdr3_nt	cdr3_aa
.	TRBV27	.	TRBJ1-2	TGTGCCAGCAGTTCCAGGGGCGCGCATGGCTACACCTTC	CASSSRGAHGYTF
.	TRBV11-3	once	TRBJ1-1	TGTGCCAGCAGCCCCTTGAACACTGAAGCTTTCTTT	CASSPLNTEAFF
.	TRBV5-6	.	TRBJ2-7	TGTGCCAGCAGCCCTGGGGATTACGAGCAGTACTTC	CASSPGDYEQYF
.	TRBV9	.	TRBJ2-3	TGTGCCAGCAGCGGGACGACAGTCCCCACAGATACGCAGTATTTT	CASSGTTVPTDTQYF
.	TRBV6-5	.	TRBJ2-7	TGTGCCAGCAGTGAAGTAGGATACCTCTACGAGCAGTACTTC	CASSEVGYLYEQYF
.	TRBV28	once	TRBJ1-5	TGTGCCAGCAGTTTACCCAACGACGGCTATCAGCCCCAGCATTTT	CASSLPNDGYQPQHF
TRBD1	TRBV5-1	.	TRBJ2-2	TGCGCCAGCAGTAACAGGGGGCCGAACACCGGGGAGCTGTTTTTT	CASSNRGPNTGELFF
TRBD1	TRBV5-1	.	TRBJ1-4	TGCGCCAGCACCCCGGGACAGGAATATGAAAAACTGTTTTTT	CASTPGQEYEKLFF
.	TRBV6-5	.	TRBJ1-1	TGTGCCAGCAGTTACTCGCGCGCCCACCGCGCTTTCTTT	CASSYSRAHRAFF
.	TRBV6-8	.	TRBJ1-6	TGTGCCGGCAATAATTCACCCCTCCACTTT	CAGNNSPLHF
.	TRBV5-1	.	TRBJ2-2	TGCGCCAGCAGCCCCTTGGGGGACACCGGGGAGCTGTTTTTT	CASSPLGDTGELFF
.	TRBV10-3	.	TRBJ1-6	TGTGCCATCAGTGAAAGGGGCGACTATAATTCACCCCTCCACTTT	CAISERGDYNSPLHF
.	TRBV7-6	.	TRBJ2-2	TGTGCCAGCAGCTTATTCAGTCCTTACACCGGGGAGCTGTTTTTT	CASSLFSPYTGELFF
.	TRBV11-2	.	TRBJ2-5	TGTGCCAGCAGCCCACTTCAGTACTTC	CASSPLQYF
.	TRBV6-5	.	TRBJ1-2	TGTGCCAGCAGTTACCAACAGGGCTATGGCTATGGCTACACCTTC	CASSYQQGYGYGYTF
.	TRBV19	.	TRBJ2-1	TGTGCCAGTAGTACACACAACAATGAGCAGTTCTTC	CASSTHNNEQFF
TRBD1	TRBV4-3	.	TRBJ1-1	TGCGCCAGCAGCCATGGGACAGCTGACATGAACACTGAAGCTTTCTTT	CASSHGTADMNTEAFF
.	TRBV6-6	.	TRBJ1-1	TGTGCCAGCAGTTACAGGGGAATGAACACTGAAGCTTTCTTT	CASSYRGMNTEAFF
.	TRBV15	once	TRBJ1-6	TGTGCCACCAGCAGTACGAGGGGGTTGCAGTCACCCCTCCACTTT	CATSSTRGLQSPLHF
TRBD1	TRBV5-4	.	TRBJ2-7	TGTGCCGGCAACCGGGACAGGGATTCCCACGAGCAGTACTTC	CAGNRDRDSHEQYF
.	TRBV6-6	.	TRBJ2-3	TGTGCCAGCAGTGCTCAGGACCCCAGGGCAGATACGCAGTATTTT	CASSAQDPRADTQYF
.	TRBV5-1	many	TRBJ1-2	TGCGCCAGCAGGGACGCGTGGGACTATGGCTACACCTTC	CASRDAWDYGYTF
.	TRBV28	.	TRBJ1-3	TGTGCCAGCAGAGGACAGCCTGGAAACACCATATATTTT	CASRGQPGNTIYF
.	TRBV18	once	TRBJ1-1	TGTGCCAGCTCACCACCGAATCTCGAGTTTGAAGCTTTCTTT	CASSPPNLEFEAFF